This is a list of T cell receptor beta chains from one sample in a study of OX40 agonist ivuxolimab in advanced cancers. Sequencing was performed with immunoSEQ multiplex PCR; in TCRdb, only in-frame clones are kept and a portion is missing. This sample has about 44,000 clones; about 87% occur once, and the top ten carry less than 60%. This specimen was CD4+ or CD8+ T cells sorted from blood, taken in a trial of the OX40 agonist ivuxolimab. The origin of the receptors is an adult with an advanced solid tumor such as melanoma, head and neck, liver or kidney cancer. The CDR3 runs from the conserved cysteine through the conserved F or W. The D gene is left open where the match is weak. Size is stated for part of the rows, as once, few or many counts, or as a class when the clone is expanded.

size | J | V | D | DNA | CDR3
- | TRBJ1-1 | TRBV27 | - | TGTGCCAGCAGTTTATCGGCAGGGGCTGAAGCTTTCTTT | CASSLSAGAEAFF
- | TRBJ2-3 | TRBV27 | - | TGTGCCAGCAGTTCCGCGGGACCTATAGACACAGATACGCAGTATTTT | CASSSAGPIDTDTQYF
- | TRBJ1-4 | TRBV27 | - | TGTGCCAGCAGTTTAGTGGGACGGGGAAAACTGTTTTTT | CASSLVGRGKLFF
- | TRBJ1-5 | TRBV22-1 | - | TGTCCTGGGAGCGCACGAATCGTGGACAGGAACTATAGCAATCAGCCCCAGCATTTT | CPGSARIVDRNYSNQPQHF
- | TRBJ2-1 | TRBV10-3 | TRBD2 | TGTGCCATCAGCCAGCCAACTAGCGTAGGGGTGGGAGAGCAGTTCTTC | CAISQPTSVGVGEQFF
- | TRBJ1-2 | TRBV29-1 | - | TGCAGCGTTGTGGGAGGGCAGCTCTCTAACTATGGCTACACCTTC | CSVVGGQLSNYGYTF
many | TRBJ1-2 | TRBV5-1 | - | TGCGCCAGCATGGTGGGATACACCTTC | CASMVGYTF
- | TRBJ1-6 | TRBV20-1 | - | TGCAGTGCTAGGAGTTCACCCCTCCACTTT | CSARSSPLHF
- | TRBJ2-7 | TRBV28 | TRBD1 | TGTGCCAGCAGCTCACAGGGGGCGAGGGAGCAGTACTTC | CASSSQGAREQYF
- | TRBJ1-6 | TRBV7-3 | - | TGTGCCAGCAGCTTAACAGGGGATAATTCACCCCTCCACTTT | CASSLTGDNSPLHF
- | TRBJ2-3 | TRBV19 | - | TGTGCCAGTGCCCCCTGGGCCACAGATACGCAGTATTTT | CASAPWATDTQYF
- | TRBJ1-1 | TRBV6-5 | - | TGTGCCAGCAGTGATATCTGGAACACTGAAGCTTTCTTT | CASSDIWNTEAFF
- | TRBJ2-5 | TRBV7-9 | - | TGTGCCAGCAGCTCGACGAACCAGGGTCAAGAGACCCAGTACTTC | CASSSTNQGQETQYF
once | TRBJ2-2 | TRBV9 | - | TGTGCCAGCAGTCAGCCCCCCGACAGGCCGAACACCGGGGAGCTGTTTTTT | CASSQPPDRPNTGELFF
medium-sized | TRBJ2-7 | TRBV4-2 | - | TGTGCCAGCAGCCCCCTCGATATACTTAGCGCGTCCTACGAGCAGTACTTC | CASSPLDILSASYEQYF
many | TRBJ2-1 | TRBV28 | TRBD1 | TGTGCCAGCAACAGGGGGCGTACCAATGAGCAGTTCTTC | CASNRGRTNEQFF
- | TRBJ2-2 | TRBV9 | - | TGTGCCAGCAGCCCAAGACGGAATACGAACACCGGGGAGCTGTTTTTT | CASSPRRNTNTGELFF
once | TRBJ2-1 | TRBV4-3 | TRBD2 | TGCGCCAGCAGCCAAGATGTAGCGGGGGGGCGGGTAAATGAGCAGTTCTTC | CASSQDVAGGRVNEQFF
- | TRBJ2-7 | TRBV5-6 | - | TGTGCCAGCAGAGACGGACACCACGAGACGTACGAGCAGTACTTC | CASRDGHHETYEQYF
- | TRBJ1-2 | TRBV30 | - | TGTGCCTGGAGTGTACTAACAACCTCGGGGTGGAACTATGGCTACACCTTC | CAWSVLTTSGWNYGYTF
- | TRBJ2-7 | TRBV6-4 | - | TGTGCCAGCAGTGCCCAGCTGGGCTACGAGCAGTACTTC | CASSAQLGYEQYF
- | TRBJ1-2 | TRBV27 | - | TGTGCCAGCAGTGGAGGTGGCGGCTACACCTTC | CASSGGGGYTF